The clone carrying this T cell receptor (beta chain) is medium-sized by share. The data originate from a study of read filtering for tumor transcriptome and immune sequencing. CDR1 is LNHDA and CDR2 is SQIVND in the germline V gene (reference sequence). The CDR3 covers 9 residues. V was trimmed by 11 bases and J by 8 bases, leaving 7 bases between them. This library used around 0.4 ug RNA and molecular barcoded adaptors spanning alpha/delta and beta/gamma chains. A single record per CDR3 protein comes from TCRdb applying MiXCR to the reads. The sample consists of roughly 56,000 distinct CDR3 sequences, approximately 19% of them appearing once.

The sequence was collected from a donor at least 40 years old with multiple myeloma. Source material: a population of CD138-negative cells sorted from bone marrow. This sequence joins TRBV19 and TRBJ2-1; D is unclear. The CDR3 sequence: CAVGYEQFF. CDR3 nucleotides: TGTGCCGTGGGCTATGAGCAGTTCTTC.